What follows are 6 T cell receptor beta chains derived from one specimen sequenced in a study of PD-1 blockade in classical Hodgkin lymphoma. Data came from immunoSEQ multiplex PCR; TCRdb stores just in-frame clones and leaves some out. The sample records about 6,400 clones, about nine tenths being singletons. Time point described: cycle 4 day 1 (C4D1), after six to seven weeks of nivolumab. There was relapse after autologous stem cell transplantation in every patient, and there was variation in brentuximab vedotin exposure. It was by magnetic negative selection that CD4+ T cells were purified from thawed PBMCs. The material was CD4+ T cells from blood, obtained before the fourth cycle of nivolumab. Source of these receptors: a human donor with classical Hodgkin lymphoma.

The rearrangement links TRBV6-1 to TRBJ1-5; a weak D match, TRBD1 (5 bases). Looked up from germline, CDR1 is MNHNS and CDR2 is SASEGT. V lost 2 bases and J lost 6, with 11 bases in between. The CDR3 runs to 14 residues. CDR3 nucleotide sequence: TGTGCCAGCAGTGAACAGGGTGGGGGTCAGCCCCAGCATTTT. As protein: CASSEQGGGQPQHF.

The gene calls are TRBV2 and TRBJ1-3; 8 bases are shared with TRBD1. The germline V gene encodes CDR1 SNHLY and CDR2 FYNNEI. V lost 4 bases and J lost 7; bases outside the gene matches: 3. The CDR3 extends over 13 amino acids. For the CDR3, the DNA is TGTGCCAGCAGTGCGAGACAGGGGAACACCATATATTTT. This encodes CASSARQGNTIYF.

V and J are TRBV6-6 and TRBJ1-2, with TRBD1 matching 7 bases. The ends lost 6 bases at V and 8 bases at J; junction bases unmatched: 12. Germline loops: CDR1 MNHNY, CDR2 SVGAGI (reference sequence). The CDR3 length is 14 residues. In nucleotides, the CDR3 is TGTGCCAGCAGCCAGGCCGGACAGGTTAGGGGCTACACCTTC. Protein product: CASSQAGQVRGYTF.

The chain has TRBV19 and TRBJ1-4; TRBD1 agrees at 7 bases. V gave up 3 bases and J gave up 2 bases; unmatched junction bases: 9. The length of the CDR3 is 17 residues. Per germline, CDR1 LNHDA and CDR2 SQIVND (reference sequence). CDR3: CASSIPPGGSTNEKLFF. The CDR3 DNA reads TGTGCCAGTAGTATTCCCCCAGGGGGTTCGACTAATGAAAAACTGTTTTTT. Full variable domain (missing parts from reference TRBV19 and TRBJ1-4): DGGITQSPKYLFRKEGQNVTLSCEQNLNHDAMYWYRQDPGQGLRLIYYSQIVNDFQKGDIAEGYSVSREKKESFPLTVTSAQKNPTAFYLCASSIPPGGSTNEKLFFGSGTQLSVL.

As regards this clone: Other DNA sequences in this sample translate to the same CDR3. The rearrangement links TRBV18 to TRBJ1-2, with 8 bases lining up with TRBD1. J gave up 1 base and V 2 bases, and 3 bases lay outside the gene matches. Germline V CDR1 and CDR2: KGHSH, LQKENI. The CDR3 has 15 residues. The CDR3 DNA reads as TGTGCCAGCTCACCAGGGACAGGAGTTAACTATGGCTACACCTTC. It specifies CASSPGTGVNYGYTF.

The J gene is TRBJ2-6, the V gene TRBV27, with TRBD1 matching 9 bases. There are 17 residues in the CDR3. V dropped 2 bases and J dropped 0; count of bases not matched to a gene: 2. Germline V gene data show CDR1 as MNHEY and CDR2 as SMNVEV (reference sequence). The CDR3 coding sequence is TGTGCCAGCAGTTTAGGACAGGGGTACTCTGGGGCCAACGTCCTGACTTTC. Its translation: CASSLGQGYSGANVLTF.